This T cell receptor beta chain was identified in a study of T cell responses to AZD1222 COVID-19 vaccine. Looking at the study overall: Pooled together were second doses at about 4 or about 12 weeks.

Study results and caveats: AZD1222 recipients seropositive at baseline numbered only 5 or 6. Spike-specific TCR repertoires showed rising breadth and depth after two AZD1222 doses. The donor group comprised mostly white British people and more females; the analysis possibly underestimated clonal diversity.

For this clone: What it recognizes is unknown.

The CDR3 is made up of 18 amino acids. CDR1 SGHAT and CDR2 FQNNGV come from the germline V gene. The trim removed 8 bases at V and 2 bases at J, leaving 18 bases unmatched. The assay was immunoSEQ multiplex PCR, and TCRdb's table has in-frame clones only and misses some. The sample shows over 100,000 clones, 90% to 95% of them seen only once. This chain joins TRBV11-2 and TRBJ1-1; 9 nucleotides agree with TRBD1. The specimen was peripheral blood, collected on day 0 of AZD1222 vaccination. The receptor comes from an adult in good health. The CDR3 spells CASRVPGTGLSQNTEAFF. The DNA of the CDR3 is TGTGCCAGCCGGGTCCCCGGGACAGGGCTAAGTCAAAACACTGAAGCTTTCTTT.